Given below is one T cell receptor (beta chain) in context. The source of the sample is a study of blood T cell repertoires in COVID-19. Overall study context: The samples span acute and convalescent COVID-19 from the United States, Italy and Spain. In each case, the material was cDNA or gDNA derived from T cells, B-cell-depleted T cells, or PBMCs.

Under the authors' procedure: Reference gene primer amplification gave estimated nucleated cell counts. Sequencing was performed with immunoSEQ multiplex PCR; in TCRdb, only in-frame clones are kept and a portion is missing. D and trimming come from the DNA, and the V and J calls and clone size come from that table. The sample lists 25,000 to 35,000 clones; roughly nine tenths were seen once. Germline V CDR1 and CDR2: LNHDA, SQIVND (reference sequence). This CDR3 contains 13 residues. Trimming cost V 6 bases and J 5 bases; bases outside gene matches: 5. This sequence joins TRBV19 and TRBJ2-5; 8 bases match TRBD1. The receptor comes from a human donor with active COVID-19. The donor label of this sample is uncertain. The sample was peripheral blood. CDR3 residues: CASSTDRGETQYF. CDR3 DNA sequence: TGTGCCAGTAGCACAGACAGGGGCGAGACCCAGTACTTC.